What follows are 19 T cell receptor beta chains derived from one specimen sequenced in a study of human CD4 T cells and Enterobacteriaceae (dated by TCRdb to about 2020). Library construction relied on the immunoSEQ multiplex PCR assay. Held by TCRdb, this immuneACCESS table contains in-frame sequences only and omits some clones. Under half of the omission traces to an unresolved V gene where checked; the cause of the rest is unknown. The sample table holds 25,000 to 35,000 clones, of which approximately 81% were seen once. Around 0.88% of the sample goes to the ten largest clones. On a FACSAria III, memory CD4+ T cells were FACS-sorted to over 98% purity, defined as all CD4+ cells except CD45RA+CCR7+CD95- naive cells. Sequencing was performed on memory CD4+ T cells from blood. What the cell subset or site label conveys for this sample: total memory CD4 T cells sorted directly ex vivo, unstimulated. All receptors come from a human donor in good health.

The chain has TRBV7-2 and TRBJ2-2; 8 bases match TRBD2. This CDR3 contains 16 residues. The V segment lost 3 bases and the J segment 1 base; nucleotides outside the gene matches: 4. From germline, CDR1 is SGHTA and CDR2 FQGNSA. The CDR3 loop reads CASSFPSGRNTGELFF. The CDR3 coding sequence is TGTGCCAGCAGCTTTCCCAGCGGGAGGAACACCGGGGAGCTGTTTTTT. The whole variable domain, remainder taken from reference TRBV7-2 and TRBJ2-2, is GAGVSQSPSNKVTEKGKDVELRCDPISGHTALYWYRQSLGQGLEFLIYFQGNSAPDKSGLPSDRFSAERTGGSVSTLTIQRTQQEDSAVYLCASSFPSGRNTGELFFGEGSRLTVL.

The chain links TRBV7-9 to TRBJ2-2; possible D gene TRBD1, 6 bases. The CDR3 length is 15 residues. Germline CDR1 SEHNR, CDR2 FQNEAQ (reference sequence). V was shortened by 5 bases and J by 5 bases, with 15 bases between the two germline ends. The CDR3 nucleotides read TGTGCCAGCAGCCACCTCATGGGGACAACCGGGGAGCTGTTTTTT. Its translation is CASSHLMGTTGELFF.

Here the CDR3 DNA reads TGTGCCAGCAGCTTTGATAAGGGGAATGGCTACACCTTC. Protein product: CASSFDKGNGYTF. The chain joins TRBV7-2 to TRBJ1-2; D perhaps matches TRBD1 (5 bases). Looked up from germline, CDR1 is SGHTA and CDR2 is FQGNSA. Trimming removed 3 bases from V and 6 bases from J, with 11 bases in between. There are 13 residues in the CDR3. The complete variable domain, with remaining parts taken from reference TRBV7-2 and TRBJ1-2, reads GAGVSQSPSNKVTEKGKDVELRCDPISGHTALYWYRQSLGQGLEFLIYFQGNSAPDKSGLPSDRFSAERTGGSVSTLTIQRTQQEDSAVYLCASSFDKGNGYTFGSGTRLTVV.

This clone appeared once. This chain connects TRBV9 to TRBJ2-1; D is ambiguous. This CDR3 has 12 amino acids. V lost 5 bases and J lost 8, with 11 bases in between. Germline V gene data show CDR1 as SGDLS and CDR2 as YYNGEE. CDR3 in amino acids: CASSQEAYEQFF. In DNA form, the CDR3 reads TGTGCCAGCAGTCAAGAAGCGTATGAGCAGTTCTTC.

J is TRBJ2-7 and V is TRBV21-1; TRBD2 is the table's D call and was not checked against the DNA. TRBV21-1 is recorded as a pseudogene. The length of the CDR3 is 13 residues. For the CDR3, the DNA is TGTGCCAGCCCCGTTCCGGGGGGCGACGAGCAGTACTTC. This translates into CASPVPGGDEQYF.

CDR3 in DNA: TGCGCCAGCAGCTTGGTGGGACAGGGGATCTCTGGGGCCAACGTCCTGACTTTC. Protein: CASSLVGQGISGANVLTF. The chain links TRBV5-1 to TRBJ2-6; 10 bases are shared with TRBD1. The CDR3 is 18 residues long. Trimming at V came to 0 bases and at J to 0 bases, leaving 3 bases not matched to a gene. Germline V gives CDR1 SGHRS, CDR2 YFSETQ.

The chain employs TRBV28 and TRBJ1-5, with D perhaps TRBD1 (5 bases). The CDR3 sequence is 12 residues long. Trimming pared 5 bases from V and 9 bases from J, leaving 11 bases between. Germline CDR1 and CDR2: MDHEN and SYDVKM. The CDR3 loop is CASSQGVRPQHF. The CDR3 DNA follows: TGTGCCAGCAGTCAAGGGGTGAGGCCCCAGCATTTT.

J is TRBJ1-3 and V is TRBV6-5, with D maybe TRBD1 (6 bases). This CDR3 has 13 residues. The V end was cut by 7 bases, the J end by 4 bases, with 11 bases between. Germline V gene lookup returns CDR1 MNHEY and CDR2 SVGAGI. The CDR3 DNA is TGTGCCAGCATTTCCGGGACAGGAAACACCATATATTTT. This encodes CASISGTGNTIYF.

The CDR3 here is CAWGRGWRGNTIYF. CDR3 in DNA: TGTGCCTGGGGCCGGGGGTGGCGGGGAAACACCATATATTTT. The J gene is TRBJ1-3, the V gene TRBV30; possible D gene TRBD1, 5 bases. This CDR3 has 14 residues. Germline values: CDR1 GTSNPN, CDR2 SVGIG (reference sequence). The V end lost 5 bases, the J end lost 4 bases, and 15 bases lay between the germline ends.

The V gene is TRBV7-6, the J gene TRBJ1-3, with D possibly matching TRBD1 (6 bases). The CDR3 covers 15 residues. Germline CDR1 and CDR2: SGHVS and FNYEAQ. V lost 3 bases and J 4 bases, leaving 13 bases between the germline ends. CDR3 sequence: CASSFGGAAGNTIYF. For the CDR3, the DNA is TGTGCCAGCAGCTTTGGGGGGGCAGCCGGAAACACCATATATTTT.

The chain is built from TRBV29-1 and TRBJ1-1; D is uncertain. The V gene's germline CDR1 is SQVTM and CDR2 ANQGSEA. The CDR3 is 13 amino acids. The ends were cut back, 1 base at V and 1 base at J, with 7 bases in the middle. CDR3 sequence reads: CSVEVIGNTEAFF. DNA of the CDR3: TGCAGCGTTGAAGTTATAGGGAACACTGAAGCTTTCTTT.

This clone was observed a single time. J is TRBJ2-3 and V is TRBV6-5, with D possibly being TRBD1 or TRBD2 (5 bases each). Germline loops: CDR1 MNHEY, CDR2 SVGAGI. The germline V and J ends were trimmed by 5 bases and 2 bases, with 11 bases remaining between them. This CDR3 is built from 14 residues. The CDR3 spells CASSRDVNTDTQYF. The CDR3 DNA reads as TGTGCCAGCAGTCGGGACGTCAACACAGATACGCAGTATTTT.

This chain's CDR3 is CASSDRWGTDRGGETQYF. The CDR3 nucleotides read TGTGCCAGCAGTGACCGATGGGGAACCGACAGGGGTGGGGAGACCCAGTACTTC. V usage is TRBV6-4 and J usage is TRBJ2-5; the match to TRBD1 covers 8 bases. Germline CDR1 and CDR2: MRHNA and SNTAGT. CDR3 length equals 18 residues. The J segment lost 5 bases and the V segment lost 2 bases, leaving 16 bases of the junction unmatched.

This clone was recorded only once. The chain joins TRBV10-1 to TRBJ2-7; 8 nucleotides agree with TRBD2. This CDR3 contains 13 residues. V shed 5 bases, J shed 3 bases, and the junction held 3 bases outside the gene matches. Germline assignment: CDR1 WNHNN and CDR2 SYGVQD (reference sequence). As DNA, the CDR3 is TGCGCCAGCAGTAGCGGGAGTCGCTACGAGCAGTACTTC. Protein product: CASSSGSRYEQYF.

This clone has only one observation. CDR3 nucleotides: TGTGCCAGCAGCTCCCGGCGGAACACTGAAGCTTTCTTT. Amino acids: CASSSRRNTEAFF. The genes are TRBV7-2 and TRBJ1-1, with D unclear. V was trimmed by 4 bases and J by 1 base, leaving 7 bases between them. This CDR3 has 13 amino acids. CDR1 and CDR2 (germline): SGHTA, FQGNSA.

This clone was detected once. The rearrangement joins TRBV5-1 to TRBJ2-1, with TRBD2 matching over 13 bases. Germline V lookup: CDR1 SGHRS, CDR2 YFSETQ. With 0 bases clipped from V and 3 bases from J, the junction kept 6 bases outside the gene matches. This CDR3 has 18 residues. The CDR3: CASSLERTSGRLYNEQFF. The CDR3 DNA is TGCGCCAGCAGCTTGGAAAGGACTAGCGGGAGACTCTACAATGAGCAGTTCTTC.

This clone was observed a few times. This sequence joins TRBV7-9 and TRBJ2-3, with 7 bases identical to TRBD2. Germline values: CDR1 SEHNR, CDR2 FQNEAQ (reference sequence). CDR3 length: 15 residues. V shed 4 bases, J shed 14 bases, and the junction held 18 bases outside the gene matches. The DNA of the CDR3 is TGTGCCAGCAGCTCAACTAATTCGGCGGGGGTATTCTGGTATTTT. Translated, it gives CASSSTNSAGVFWYF.

This clone was counted between two and nine times. V is TRBV30 and J is TRBJ1-1; D gene unclear. Trimming removed 7 bases at V and 4 bases at J, with 19 bases between. The length of the CDR3 is 14 residues. Germline-derived CDR1 and CDR2 are GTSNPN and SVGIG (reference sequence). The CDR3 protein is CASKSSTLGTEAFF. Written as DNA, the CDR3 is TGTGCCTCTAAGTCCTCCACGTTAGGCACTGAAGCTTTCTTT.

This clone has just one count. V gene TRBV5-8 combines with J gene TRBJ2-1; D remains unclear. The ends were cut back, 1 base at V and 1 base at J, with 6 bases in the middle. Germline-derived CDR1 and CDR2 are SGHTS and YDEGEE. The CDR3 is made up of 14 amino acids. DNA for the CDR3: TGTGCCAGCAGCTTGAGGATTTCCTACAATGAGCAGTTCTTC. Residues: CASSLRISYNEQFF. Full variable domain (missing parts from reference TRBV5-8 and TRBJ2-1): EAGVTQSPTHLIKTRGQQATLRCSPISGHTSVYWYQQALGLGLQFLLWYDEGEERNRGNFPPRFSGRQFPNYSSELNVNALELEDSALYLCASSLRISYNEQFFGPGTRLTVL.